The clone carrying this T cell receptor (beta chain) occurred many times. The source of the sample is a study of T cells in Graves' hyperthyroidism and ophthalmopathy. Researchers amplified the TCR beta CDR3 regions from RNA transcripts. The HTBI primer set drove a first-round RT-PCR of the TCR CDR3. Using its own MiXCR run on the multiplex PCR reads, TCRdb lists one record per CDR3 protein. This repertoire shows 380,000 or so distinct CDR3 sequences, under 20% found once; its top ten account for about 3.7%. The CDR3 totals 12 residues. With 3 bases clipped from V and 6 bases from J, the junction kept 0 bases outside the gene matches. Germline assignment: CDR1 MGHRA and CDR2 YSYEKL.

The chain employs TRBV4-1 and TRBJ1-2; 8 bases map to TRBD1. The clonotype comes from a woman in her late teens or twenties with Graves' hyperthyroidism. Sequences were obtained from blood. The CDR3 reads CASSQGQDGYTF. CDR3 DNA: TGCGCCAGCAGCCAGGGACAGGATGGCTACACCTTC.